A selection of T cell receptor beta chains follows, all from one sample in a study of blood T cell repertoires in COVID-19. Only in-frame clones appear in the TCRdb table, and some are missing; sequencing was by immunoSEQ multiplex PCR. The sample lists 130,000 to 150,000 clones; approximately 89% were seen once. The sequencing sample was made of peripheral blood. The receptors originated from a woman aged 45-65 years with acute or convalescent COVID-19. Both conserved end residues are part of each CDR3. The order of the fields is clone size, J gene, D gene, V gene, CDR3 DNA, CDR3 protein. D genes are given only for firm matches. Part of the rows lack a size; the others show once, few, many or a class for expanded clones.

abundance: -
j_gene: TRBJ2-3
d_gene: -
v_gene: TRBV5-1
CDR3nt: TGCGCCAGCAGCTTTGGTGGCGATACGCAGTATTTT
CDR3aa: CASSFGGDTQYF

abundance: -
j_gene: TRBJ1-5
d_gene: TRBD1
v_gene: TRBV6-4
CDR3nt: TGTGCCAGCAGTGAAGCAGGGGGCGGTCAGCCCCAGCATTTT
CDR3aa: CASSEAGGGQPQHF

abundance: -
j_gene: TRBJ2-1
d_gene: -
v_gene: TRBV21-1
CDR3nt: TGTGCCAGCCCCAGGGGAGGGGGCAATGAGCAGTTCTTC
CDR3aa: CASPRGGGNEQFF

abundance: -
j_gene: TRBJ1-1
d_gene: TRBD1
v_gene: TRBV5-3
CDR3nt: TGTGCCAGAACCTATCGGACAGGGAACACTGAAGCTTTCTTT
CDR3aa: CARTYRTGNTEAFF

abundance: -
j_gene: TRBJ1-1
d_gene: -
v_gene: TRBV2
CDR3nt: TGTGCCAGTAAAGGGGACATGAACACTGAAGCTTTCTTT
CDR3aa: CASKGDMNTEAFF

abundance: once
j_gene: TRBJ1-5
d_gene: -
v_gene: TRBV6-5
CDR3nt: TGTGCCAGCAGTTCCCTATCGACGGGGACTAATCAGCCCCAGCATTTT
CDR3aa: CASSSLSTGTNQPQHF

abundance: -
j_gene: TRBJ2-3
d_gene: TRBD2
v_gene: TRBV23-1
CDR3nt: TGCGCCAGCAGTCGGACTAGCGGGAGGCTCACAGATACGCAGTATTTT
CDR3aa: CASSRTSGRLTDTQYF

abundance: -
j_gene: TRBJ2-2
d_gene: -
v_gene: TRBV24-1
CDR3nt: TGTGCCACCAGTGACCCTAGTAGGAACACCGGGGAGCTGTTTTTT
CDR3aa: CATSDPSRNTGELFF

abundance: -
j_gene: TRBJ1-5
d_gene: -
v_gene: TRBV10-3
CDR3nt: TGTGCCATCAGTGAAGGACAGACTAATAGCAATCAGCCCCAGCATTTT
CDR3aa: CAISEGQTNSNQPQHF

abundance: -
j_gene: TRBJ2-1
d_gene: -
v_gene: TRBV19
CDR3nt: TGTGCCAGTAGTATAGGCTATTACAATGAGCAGTTCTTC
CDR3aa: CASSIGYYNEQFF

abundance: -
j_gene: TRBJ2-1
d_gene: TRBD2
v_gene: TRBV4-1
CDR3nt: TGCGCCAGCAGCCAAGATCCGGGGGGCTCCTACAATGAGCAGTTCTTC
CDR3aa: CASSQDPGGSYNEQFF

abundance: -
j_gene: TRBJ1-1
d_gene: TRBD1
v_gene: TRBV6-5
CDR3nt: TGTGCCAGCAGTCAAATTCCGACAGGGGCTGAAGCTTTCTTT
CDR3aa: CASSQIPTGAEAFF

abundance: -
j_gene: TRBJ1-2
d_gene: -
v_gene: TRBV7-9
CDR3nt: TGTGCCAGCACCCAACCAGGGGAGCTCTATGGCTACACCTTC
CDR3aa: CASTQPGELYGYTF

abundance: -
j_gene: TRBJ2-5
d_gene: -
v_gene: TRBV3-1/TRBV3-2
CDR3nt: TGTGCCAGCAGACTAACAGGGCAAGAGACCCAGTACTTC
CDR3aa: CASRLTGQETQYF

abundance: -
j_gene: TRBJ1-2
d_gene: -
v_gene: TRBV12-3/TRBV12-4
CDR3nt: TGTGCCAGTTCAGGGGTATCCTATGGCTACACCTTC
CDR3aa: CASSGVSYGYTF

abundance: -
j_gene: TRBJ1-2
d_gene: TRBD1
v_gene: TRBV18
CDR3nt: TGTGCCAGCTCACTCAGGGACAGGGGCCCCTATGGCTACACCTTC
CDR3aa: CASSLRDRGPYGYTF

abundance: -
j_gene: TRBJ2-3
d_gene: TRBD2
v_gene: TRBV7-9
CDR3nt: TGTGCCAGCAGCTTCCTAGCGGGGCTAGGGGGGGATACGCAGTATTTT
CDR3aa: CASSFLAGLGGDTQYF

abundance: -
j_gene: TRBJ1-1
d_gene: TRBD1
v_gene: TRBV9
CDR3nt: TGTGCCAGCAGCGCCCGACAGGGGGGCCCTGAAGCTTTCTTT
CDR3aa: CASSARQGGPEAFF

abundance: -
j_gene: TRBJ2-7
d_gene: TRBD1
v_gene: TRBV5-4
CDR3nt: TGTGCCAGCAGCTTGGAAGGGACAGGGGGGACCCCTACCTACGAGCAGTACTTC
CDR3aa: CASSLEGTGGTPTYEQYF

abundance: -
j_gene: TRBJ2-3
d_gene: -
v_gene: TRBV5-1
CDR3nt: TGCGCCAGCAGCTTGAGCCAGGGAAAAGATACGCAGTATTTT
CDR3aa: CASSLSQGKDTQYF

abundance: -
j_gene: TRBJ2-3
d_gene: -
v_gene: TRBV27
CDR3nt: TGTGCCAGCAGTCGTCGACAGAACACAGATACGCAGTATTTT
CDR3aa: CASSRRQNTDTQYF

abundance: -
j_gene: TRBJ1-2
d_gene: TRBD1
v_gene: TRBV5-1
CDR3nt: TGCGCCAGCAACCCCAGGGGGACAGGGGCTACCGTTTATGGCTACACCTTC
CDR3aa: CASNPRGTGATVYGYTF

abundance: -
j_gene: TRBJ1-1
d_gene: TRBD1
v_gene: TRBV3-1/TRBV3-2
CDR3nt: TGTGCCAGCAGCCAGGGACAGGGGACTGAAGCTTTCTTT
CDR3aa: CASSQGQGTEAFF

abundance: -
j_gene: TRBJ1-1
d_gene: -
v_gene: TRBV6-5
CDR3nt: TGTGCCAGCAGTTCCCTCAGGGTAGGGAGGGACACTGAAGCTTTCTTT
CDR3aa: CASSSLRVGRDTEAFF

abundance: -
j_gene: TRBJ1-1
d_gene: -
v_gene: TRBV7-9
CDR3nt: TGTGCCAGCAGGACTACCGGGACAATGAACACTGAAGCTTTCTTT
CDR3aa: CASRTTGTMNTEAFF

abundance: few
j_gene: TRBJ2-7
d_gene: -
v_gene: TRBV7-6
CDR3nt: TGTGCCAGCAGCTTAGGGAGTACCAACGAGCAGTACTTC
CDR3aa: CASSLGSTNEQYF

abundance: once
j_gene: TRBJ1-1
d_gene: TRBD1
v_gene: TRBV4-1
CDR3nt: TGCGCCAGCAGCCAAGGTCACAGGGGGCCGGATCTGGGCACTGAAGCTTTCTTT
CDR3aa: CASSQGHRGPDLGTEAFF

abundance: -
j_gene: TRBJ2-2
d_gene: TRBD2
v_gene: TRBV7-3
CDR3nt: TGTGCCAGCAGCCTAGCGGGAGGGCCCTCCACCGGGGAGCTGTTTTTT
CDR3aa: CASSLAGGPSTGELFF

abundance: -
j_gene: TRBJ2-7
d_gene: TRBD2
v_gene: TRBV6-5
CDR3nt: TGTGCCAGCAGCCCGGGACTAGCTGGGTCCAACGAGCAGTACTTC
CDR3aa: CASSPGLAGSNEQYF

abundance: -
j_gene: TRBJ1-2
d_gene: -
v_gene: TRBV3-1/TRBV3-2
CDR3nt: TGTGCCAGCAGCCAACGGTTCCTAGTCGGGTTTGGCTACACCTTC
CDR3aa: CASSQRFLVGFGYTF

abundance: -
j_gene: TRBJ1-5
d_gene: -
v_gene: TRBV6-5
CDR3nt: TGTGCCAGCAGTTACTCCTTTGTGAGGAGGGATCAGCCCCAGCATTTT
CDR3aa: CASSYSFVRRDQPQHF

abundance: -
j_gene: TRBJ2-3
d_gene: -
v_gene: TRBV7-6
CDR3nt: TGTGCCAGCAGCTTAGGGGGGGGCAGGACAGATACGCAGTATTTT
CDR3aa: CASSLGGGRTDTQYF

abundance: few
j_gene: TRBJ2-1
d_gene: -
v_gene: TRBV9
CDR3nt: TGTGCCAGCAGCGTACAGGGCAGCTCCTACAATGAGCAGTTCTTC
CDR3aa: CASSVQGSSYNEQFF

abundance: once
j_gene: TRBJ1-1
d_gene: -
v_gene: TRBV11-3
CDR3nt: TGTGCCAGCAGCCAGGACGGGATAAACACTGAAGCTTTCTTT
CDR3aa: CASSQDGINTEAFF

abundance: once
j_gene: TRBJ1-2
d_gene: -
v_gene: TRBV5-4
CDR3nt: TGTGCCAGCAGCTTGGGAACTCCAGGGATAAACTATGGCTACACCTTC
CDR3aa: CASSLGTPGINYGYTF

abundance: -
j_gene: TRBJ1-1
d_gene: -
v_gene: TRBV27
CDR3nt: TGTGCCAGCAGTTTGGGGAGGGGGGGGCGCGTCACTGAAGCTTTCTTT
CDR3aa: CASSLGRGGRVTEAFF

abundance: -
j_gene: TRBJ2-2
d_gene: -
v_gene: TRBV5-1
CDR3nt: TGCGCCAGCAGCTCCATACAGGGCGCCGGGGAGCTGTTTTTT
CDR3aa: CASSSIQGAGELFF

abundance: once
j_gene: TRBJ2-1
d_gene: TRBD1
v_gene: TRBV3-1/TRBV3-2
CDR3nt: TGTGCCAGCAGCCCTTCGACAGGGGATTATGAGCAGTTCTTC
CDR3aa: CASSPSTGDYEQFF

abundance: -
j_gene: TRBJ1-2
d_gene: -
v_gene: TRBV28
CDR3nt: TGTGCCAGCAGTCCTAACCTCTATGGCTACACCTTC
CDR3aa: CASSPNLYGYTF

abundance: -
j_gene: TRBJ2-5
d_gene: -
v_gene: TRBV27
CDR3nt: TGTGCCAGCAGTTTTCAACACAGGGTCCAAGAGACCCAGTACTTC
CDR3aa: CASSFQHRVQETQYF

abundance: -
j_gene: TRBJ1-1
d_gene: TRBD1
v_gene: TRBV6-5
CDR3nt: TGTGCCAGCAGATCCGGGACAGGTTCCCGTTTAGCTTTCTTT
CDR3aa: CASRSGTGSRLAFF

abundance: -
j_gene: TRBJ2-3
d_gene: TRBD2
v_gene: TRBV28
CDR3nt: TGTGCCAGCAGTTTAACTAGCGGGAGTCCAGATACGCAGTATTTT
CDR3aa: CASSLTSGSPDTQYF

abundance: -
j_gene: TRBJ2-5
d_gene: TRBD2
v_gene: TRBV18
CDR3nt: TGTGCCAGCTCACCAACGCGGGAGGACCAAGAGACCCAGTACTTC
CDR3aa: CASSPTREDQETQYF

abundance: -
j_gene: TRBJ1-1
d_gene: -
v_gene: TRBV5-1
CDR3nt: TGCGCCAGCAGCCCCTCAGGGCACACTGAAGCTTTCTTT
CDR3aa: CASSPSGHTEAFF

abundance: -
j_gene: TRBJ1-5
d_gene: TRBD1
v_gene: TRBV7-2
CDR3nt: TGTGCCAGCAGGTGGACAGGCAACAATCAGCCCCAGCATTTT
CDR3aa: CASRWTGNNQPQHF

abundance: -
j_gene: TRBJ2-1
d_gene: TRBD2
v_gene: TRBV4-2
CDR3nt: TGTGCCAGCAGCAGGACTAGCGGGAGCGGCTATGAGCAGTTCTTC
CDR3aa: CASSRTSGSGYEQFF

abundance: -
j_gene: TRBJ2-7
d_gene: -
v_gene: TRBV21-1
CDR3nt: TGTGCCAGCAGCAAATTCGGCGGAGGGCTAGCGCACCGCTCCTACGAGCAGTACTTC
CDR3aa: CASSKFGGGLAHRSYEQYF

abundance: -
j_gene: TRBJ2-5
d_gene: -
v_gene: TRBV28
CDR3nt: TGTGCCAGCAGTTTAAACGCAGGCTGGAGGGAAGAGACCCAGTACTTC
CDR3aa: CASSLNAGWREETQYF

abundance: once
j_gene: TRBJ1-5
d_gene: TRBD1
v_gene: TRBV19
CDR3nt: TGTGCCAGTAGTAGACAGGGGGATCAGCCCCAGCATTTT
CDR3aa: CASSRQGDQPQHF

abundance: few
j_gene: TRBJ1-5
d_gene: -
v_gene: TRBV3-1/TRBV3-2
CDR3nt: TGTGCCAGCAGCCAAGATCAGGCTCAGCCCCAGCATTTT
CDR3aa: CASSQDQAQPQHF

abundance: -
j_gene: TRBJ1-1
d_gene: TRBD1
v_gene: TRBV9
CDR3nt: TGTGCCAGCAGCCCTCAGGGGGGCACTGAAGCTTTCTTT
CDR3aa: CASSPQGGTEAFF

abundance: -
j_gene: TRBJ1-1
d_gene: TRBD1
v_gene: TRBV25-1
CDR3nt: TGTGCCAGCAGTGAAATAGGGGGCGAGGGTGAAGCTTTCTTT
CDR3aa: CASSEIGGEGEAFF

abundance: -
j_gene: TRBJ1-4
d_gene: -
v_gene: TRBV2
CDR3nt: TGTGCCAGCACGGGCAGGGCTGTTGAAAAACTGTTTTTT
CDR3aa: CASTGRAVEKLFF

abundance: -
j_gene: TRBJ1-1
d_gene: -
v_gene: TRBV4-2
CDR3nt: TGTGCCAGCAGCCAGTCCGACAGGTTATTAAAATTT
CDR3aa: CASSQSDRLLKF

abundance: -
j_gene: TRBJ2-1
d_gene: TRBD1
v_gene: TRBV5-6
CDR3nt: TGTGCCAGCAGCTCCCAGGGGGTTGGTATAGGCAATGAGCAGTTCTTC
CDR3aa: CASSSQGVGIGNEQFF

abundance: -
j_gene: TRBJ1-5
d_gene: TRBD1
v_gene: TRBV28
CDR3nt: TGTGCCAGCAGGCCCCCCAGGACAGGCAGCAATCAGCCCCAGCATTTT
CDR3aa: CASRPPRTGSNQPQHF

abundance: -
j_gene: TRBJ1-1
d_gene: -
v_gene: TRBV15
CDR3nt: TGTGCCACCAGCCCGGGCCTCGGGGAGGACACTGAAGCTTTCTTT
CDR3aa: CATSPGLGEDTEAFF

abundance: -
j_gene: TRBJ2-5
d_gene: -
v_gene: TRBV6-5
CDR3nt: TGTGCCAGCTCAATCACCGGGGGAGAGACCCAGTACTTC
CDR3aa: CASSITGGETQYF

abundance: -
j_gene: TRBJ2-7
d_gene: TRBD1
v_gene: TRBV10-2
CDR3nt: TGCGCCAGCCTAATTCCCGGGACAGGTACTTCCTACGAGCAGTACTTC
CDR3aa: CASLIPGTGTSYEQYF